The T cell receptor (beta chain) under discussion was sequenced for a study of blood T cell repertoires in COVID-19 (dated by TCRdb to 2018 to 2021). With regard to the full study: Collaborator samples came from the United States, Italy and Spain and covered acute and convalescent phases of COVID-19. The material from the prospective study consisted of cDNA or gDNA derived from T cells, B-cell-depleted T cells, or PBMCs. The dataset comprised deeply sampled blood TCRbeta repertoires from subjects exposed to, actively infected with, or recovered from COVID-19. A freely available public database, intended as a resource for researchers studying the immune response to SARS-CoV-2, is where the repertoires were released. Samples were obtained from the ongoing ImmuneRACE study (first 160 participants) and from about 1,300 subjects provided by 6 global collaborators. A de-identified subject ID, COVID-19 status, age in years and sex were almost always included in the sample metadata. HLA class I and class II types, where available, came from metadata supplied by the sample provider rather than from assay-based typing. Overall results and qualifications from the work: The quantity of clinical and demographic metadata differed by source and by participant and was supplied without curation.

This clone was recorded only once. Its antigen is unknown. Base qualities are missing; no much larger clone stands one base away. The immunoSEQ Assay, a bias-controlled multiplex PCR, was used to amplify TCRbeta CDR3 regions from genomic DNA. On the study's bioinformatics: Within the assay, amplification of reference gene primers was used to estimate how many nucleated cells each sample contained. Sequence reads were collapsed and filtered to measure the absolute abundance of every unique TCRbeta CDR3 rearrangement. For each sample, productive Simpson clonality was calculated as the square root of Simpson's diversity index over productive rearrangements. This is the immuneACCESS table as TCRdb keeps it, with only in-frame sequences that have V and J called. A part of the clones is gone; compared with another copy, unresolved V genes explain less than half, and the rest is unexplained. The V and J calls and clone size come from that table; D and trimming were worked out from the DNA. The table for this sample lists roughly 230,000 clones; about 79% of them were counted only once. Jointly, the top ten make up about 3.3% of the sample.

In the prospective study, participants were roughly 18 to 95 years old, resided in approximately 22 geographic areas of the United States, and were enrolled through a virtual design. In the prospective study, participants were assigned to cohorts based on the clinical history participants reported in a screening survey and a study questionnaire. For ImmuneRACE Cohort 3, a participant was defined as recovered based on two consecutive negative NP/OP PCR tests, clearance by a healthcare professional, or resolution of symptoms. In the prospective study, whole blood, serum and a nasopharyngeal or oropharyngeal swab were collected from each participant by mobile phlebotomists. Prospective study participants could optionally give additional blood draws and questionnaires over an approximately two-month period. Before DNA extraction, prospective study blood samples were shipped either frozen or at room temperature.

Germline trimming amounts to 4 bases on V and 5 bases on J, with 6 as the count of junction bases outside the gene matches. Including the terminal cysteine and phenylalanine, the CDR3 comprises 16 residues. The sequence is cut down to CDR3 DNA, 48 bases in frame from base 1. CDR1 SEHNR and CDR2 FQNEAQ were looked up in the germline V gene (reference sequence). This TCR came from a woman aged 60-75 years who had recovered from COVID-19. What was sequenced was PBMCs or T cells enriched from blood (not recorded which). The chain uses TRBV7-9 and TRBJ2-1; 12 of the junction bases match TRBD2. The DNA sequence is given as TGTGCCAGCAGCTCCCACAGACTAGCGGGGGACAATGAGCAGTTCTTC. The translation is CASSSHRLAGDNEQFF.